The 22 T cell receptor beta chains given below trace back to one sample, sequenced in a study of shared clonotypes between healthy human individuals. Method: immunoSEQ multiplex PCR; TCRdb's copy keeps in-frame clones and lacks some. The sample has just over 2,000,000 clones, about 95% seen once; the top ten hold about 1.1%. Naive CD8 cells lacked CD45RO, underwent positive selection for CCR7 and left out terminally differentiated effector memory CD45RA+ cells. The sample was naive CD8+ T cells sorted from blood. The receptor source for this set is a young man in good health.

To note about this clone: Different DNA sequences within this sample yield the same CDR3. The chain joins TRBV11-2 to TRBJ2-1; D remains ambiguous. V shed 5 bases and J shed 3 bases, with 5 bases lying between them. The CDR3 totals 12 residues. The germline V gene has CDR1 SGHAT and CDR2 FQNNGV. CDR3 region: CASSLLYNEQFF. The DNA of the CDR3 is TGTGCCAGCAGCCTACTCTACAATGAGCAGTTCTTC.

This clone was seen only once. Additional DNA sequences in this sample encode the identical CDR3. This sequence joins TRBV5-1 and TRBJ2-3; no firm D call. The germline V gene encodes CDR1 SGHRS and CDR2 YFSETQ. The CDR3 contains 15 residues. Trimming took off 0 bases at V and 0 bases at J, with 8 bases between the two ends. CDR3 in amino acids: CASSLEAASTDTQYF. The CDR3 bases are TGCGCCAGCAGCTTGGAGGCAGCAAGCACAGATACGCAGTATTTT.

A note on this clone: One end of the junction does not line up with germline, which may come from a read error. The chain uses TRBV28 and TRBJ1-6; 7 nucleotides line up with TRBD1. In germline, CDR1 is MDHEN, CDR2 SYDVKM. The CDR3 sequence is 12 residues long. CDR3 residues: CASSLIRGDSAF. For the CDR3, the DNA is TGTGCCAGCAGTTTAATTAGGGGGGACAGTGCCTTT.

The V call is TRBV5-1, the J call TRBJ2-5; D is unclear. The CDR3 is 11 residues long. Germline lookup yields CDR1 SGHRS and CDR2 YFSETQ. Trimming removed 1 base at V and 4 bases at J, with 2 bases between. The CDR3 loop reads CASSLIETQYF. Written as DNA, the CDR3 is TGCGCCAGCAGCTTGATAGAGACCCAGTACTTC.

The rearrangement links TRBV10-3 to TRBJ2-5; 7 positions agree with TRBD2. Unmatched junction bases numbered 4, after V lost 7 bases and J lost 2 bases. Germline-derived CDR1 and CDR2 are ENHRY and SYGVKD. The CDR3 extends over 13 amino acids. The CDR3: CAITAGAQETQYF. The CDR3 DNA reads as TGTGCCATCACGGCGGGAGCACAAGAGACCCAGTACTTC.

This CDR3 reads CASSTGITDTGELFF. The CDR3 DNA is TGTGCCAGCAGCACCGGGATCACCGACACCGGGGAGCTGTTTTTT. This chain connects TRBV21-1 to TRBJ2-2; TRBD2 reflects the table's D call only, with no check against the DNA. TRBV21-1 is described as a pseudogene. This CDR3 comprises 15 residues.

The rearrangement links TRBV9 to TRBJ2-7; 14 bases match TRBD2. Germline V gene lookup returns CDR1 SGDLS and CDR2 YYNGEE. Trimming took 3 bases from V and 2 from J; bases not matched to a gene: 7. CDR3 size: 17 residues. In DNA form, the CDR3 reads TGTGCCAGCAGCGCCGGGACTAGCGGGAGTATCCCCTACGAGCAGTACTTC. Translation gives CASSAGTSGSIPYEQYF.

This clone was seen just once. The chain employs TRBV27 and TRBJ1-4; a weak D match, TRBD1 (6 bases). Germline V CDR1 and CDR2: MNHEY, SMNVEV (reference sequence). The CDR3 has 19 residues. V lost 1 base and J lost 3, with 21 bases in between. CDR3 amino acids: CASSLLGPRGGASNEKLFF. DNA of the CDR3: TGTGCCAGCAGTTTATTAGGCCCCCGGGGGGGGGCATCTAATGAAAAACTGTTTTTT. Full variable domain (outside the CDR3, taken from reference TRBV27 and TRBJ1-4): EAQVTQNPRYLITVTGKKLTVTCSQNMNHEYMSWYRQDPGLGLRQIYYSMNVEVTDKGDVPEGYKVSRKEKRNFPLILESPSPNQTSLYFCASSLLGPRGGASNEKLFFGSGTQLSVL.

The rearrangement joins TRBV4-2 to TRBJ2-5; D is unresolved. Germline lookup yields CDR1 LGHNA and CDR2 YNFKEQ. V shed 1 base and J shed 1 base, with 10 bases lying between them. The CDR3 sequence is 15 residues long. CDR3 DNA: TGTGCCAGCAGCCAAGCACCTCGGTCCCAAGAGACCCAGTACTTC. Amino acid sequence: CASSQAPRSQETQYF.

This clone has just one count. The DNA of the CDR3 is TGTGCCAGCAGTTACCTGCGTGCCCAGGGGACCCAGTACTTC. Translation: CASSYLRAQGTQYF. The chain combines TRBV6-6 with TRBJ2-5, with D perhaps TRBD1 (5 bases). Germline V gives CDR1 MNHNY, CDR2 SVGAGI (reference sequence). The CDR3 contains 14 residues. V shed 2 bases and J shed 7 bases, with 14 bases lying between them.

This clone was observed a single time. The rearrangement joins TRBV7-9 to TRBJ2-5; D is unresolved. This CDR3 spans 12 amino acids. Trimming removed 4 bases at V and 5 bases at J, with 8 bases between. Germline CDR1 reads SEHNR; CDR2 reads FQNEAQ (reference sequence). The CDR3 protein is CASSSSGETQYF. In DNA form, the CDR3 reads TGTGCCAGCAGCTCCTCGGGTGAGACCCAGTACTTC.

The chain links TRBV25-1 to TRBJ2-3; 11 bases are a match to TRBD2. This CDR3 region has 15 residues. The J segment lost 5 bases and the V segment lost 3 bases, leaving 4 bases of the junction unmatched. Germline lookup yields CDR1 MGHDK and CDR2 SYGVNS. The CDR3: CASSEGTSGRDTQYF. CDR3 bases: TGTGCCAGCAGTGAGGGTACTAGCGGGAGAGATACGCAGTATTTT.

Worth noting for this clone: At the DNA level, this CDR3 is encoded by other sequences in the same sample as well. The CDR3 here is CASSPGLYEQYF. The CDR3 coding sequence is TGTGCCAGCAGTCCGGGGCTGTACGAGCAGTACTTC. The gene calls are TRBV6-5 and TRBJ2-7; D may match TRBD1 or TRBD2 (5 bases each). The CDR3 extends over 12 amino acids. Trimming removed 5 bases at V and 4 bases at J, with 9 bases between. Germline assignment: CDR1 MNHEY and CDR2 SVGAGI.

The V gene is TRBV6-5, the J gene TRBJ1-4, with TRBD1 matching 10 bases. This CDR3 region has 15 residues. Trimming removed 6 bases from V and 5 bases from J; junction bases left unmatched: 6. Germline V gene sequence: CDR1 MNHEY, CDR2 SVGAGI. The CDR3 sequence is CASRQPGQGNEKLFF. CDR3 bases: TGTGCCAGCAGACAACCGGGACAGGGGAATGAAAAACTGTTTTTT.

V is TRBV5-6 and J is TRBJ1-2; TRBD1 matches 9 bases. The V gene end was trimmed by 4 bases and the J gene end by 4 bases; junction bases not matched to a gene: 11. The CDR3 contains 16 residues. Germline loops: CDR1 SGHDT, CDR2 YYEEEE. The DNA of the CDR3 is TGTGCCAGCAGCCCAGTGGACAGGGGCGATTTCTATGGCTACACCTTC. It specifies CASSPVDRGDFYGYTF.

The J gene is TRBJ2-7, the V gene TRBV2; the match to TRBD2 covers 9 bases. V dropped 8 bases and J dropped 7; count of bases not matched to a gene: 9. Germline CDR1 and CDR2: SNHLY and FYNNEI. The CDR3 has 13 residues. CDR3 nucleotide sequence: TGTGCCAGCGGATTAGCGGGAGCAGGGGAGCAGTACTTC. Encoded protein: CASGLAGAGEQYF.

This clone was seen only once. The chain links TRBV7-6 to TRBJ2-4, with D perhaps TRBD2 (6 bases). Germline CDR1 SGHVS, CDR2 FNYEAQ. The CDR3 consists of 16 residues. Trimming shortened V by 5 bases and J by 2 bases, and 16 bases separated the two germline ends. This CDR3 is CASSPGPGDSKNIQYF. CDR3 in DNA: TGTGCCAGCAGCCCCGGTCCGGGGGATTCCAAAAACATTCAGTACTTC.

The chain has TRBV29-1 and TRBJ2-1, with 9 bases fitting TRBD2. The CDR3 loop spans 16 amino acids. Unmatched junction bases numbered 8, after V lost 1 base and J lost 4 bases. The V gene's germline CDR1 is SQVTM and CDR2 ANQGSEA. This CDR3 reads CSVEGLGGRGYNEQFF. As DNA, the CDR3 is TGCAGCGTTGAAGGTCTAGGCGGGAGGGGTTACAATGAGCAGTTCTTC.

Turning to this clone: Other DNA variants within this sample encode the same CDR3. This rearrangement joins TRBV27 to TRBJ1-1, with D possibly being TRBD1 (5 bases). From germline, CDR1 is MNHEY and CDR2 SMNVEV (reference sequence). Deletions cut 2 bases from V and 1 base from J, with 8 bases between. This CDR3 has 14 residues. CDR3 DNA sequence: TGTGCCAGCAGTTTAAGGCAGGGGAACACTGAAGCTTTCTTT. Its translation: CASSLRQGNTEAFF.

Written as DNA, the CDR3 is TGTGCCAGCAGCCGTCCCGGGACACGGTCCGCGGCCTCTGGAAACACCATATATTTT. It specifies CASSRPGTRSAASGNTIYF. The V and J genes are TRBV6-4 and TRBJ1-3, with a possible D match to TRBD1 (6 bases). CDR1 is MRHNA and CDR2 is SNTAGT in the germline V gene. The CDR3 totals 19 residues. V was pared by 6 bases and J by 0 bases, with 24 bases between.

This sequence joins TRBV30 and TRBJ2-2, with TRBD1 as a possible D gene (6 bases). V lost 2 bases to trimming and J lost 3 bases, with 10 bases between them. Germline V gene sequence: CDR1 GTSNPN, CDR2 SVGIG (reference sequence). The CDR3 contains 14 residues. The CDR3 coding sequence is TGTGCCTGGAGTTTGGCAGGGGACACCGGGGAGCTGTTTTTT. Translated: CAWSLAGDTGELFF.

The V and J genes are TRBV14 and TRBJ2-7, with 7 bases identical to TRBD2. Germline V gives CDR1 SGHDN, CDR2 FVKESK. The CDR3 is made up of 14 amino acids. The trim removed 4 bases at V and 0 bases at J, leaving 3 bases unmatched. In DNA, the CDR3 is TGTGCCAGCAGCCTCAGCGGGACCTCCTACGAGCAGTACTTC. Amino acids: CASSLSGTSYEQYF.